Described below is a single TCR beta chain sequence and its context. The source of the sample is a study of sequential checkpoint blockade in melanoma. The wider study: Randomization was 1:1 between first-line nivolumab→ipilimumab and ipilimumab→nivolumab. After both sequences, patients received maintenance nivolumab.

This CDR3 spans 15 amino acids. Germline CDR1 SEHNR, CDR2 FQNEAQ (reference sequence). The V and J ends lost 1 base and 3 bases, in that order; junction bases with no gene match: 5. The sample's treatment: randomized to nivolumab then ipilimumab (arm A) or the reverse (arm B). DNA-damaging chemotherapy had not been given to any patient beforehand. Sorted cells were live CD3+CD8+, lacking CD19 and CD56, from PBMCs. Produced via immunoSEQ multiplex PCR; TCRdb's table is partial and in-frame only. The data show 7,000 to 10,000 clones, with roughly three fifths seen just once and about 50% held by the top ten.

This chain uses TRBV7-9 with TRBJ2-7; 8 bases fit TRBD2. Sequences were derived from CD8+ T cells sorted from blood (inferred from file names), sampled from a patient given nivolumab and ipilimumab in sequence. The TCR originated in a human patient with melanoma. Some clones in this sample may be carry-over from other donors' samples. Here the CDR3 reads CASSLVLAGGYEQYF. In DNA, the CDR3 is TGTGCCAGCAGCTTAGTTCTTGCGGGGGGCTACGAGCAGTACTTC. The whole variable domain, remainder taken from reference TRBV7-9 and TRBJ2-7, is DTGVSQNPRHKITKRGQNVTFRCDPISEHNRLYWYRQTLGQGPEFLTYFQNEAQLEKSRLLSDRFSAERPKGSFSTLEIQRTEQGDSAMYLCASSLVLAGGYEQYFGPGTRLTVT.